This T cell receptor (beta chain) came from a study of blood T cell repertoires in COVID-19. In the study overall: The study drew acute and convalescent COVID-19 samples from the United States, Italy and Spain. Sample material is recorded as cDNA or gDNA derived from T cells, B-cell-depleted T cells, or PBMCs.

Per the study methods: Amplification of reference gene primers was used by the study to estimate nucleated cell counts. Sequenced by immunoSEQ multiplex PCR; TCRdb stores in-frame clones only, minus some. That table gives V, J and clone size, and the DNA gave D and trimming. The sample includes more than 150,000 clones, around 90% of them seen just once. Sequenced: peripheral blood. The sequence came from a man in his sixties with COVID-19, enrolled during active disease.

CDR3 region: CASSIKRRITYNEQFF. The CDR3 DNA sequence: TGTGCCAGTAGTATTAAGAGGAGGATAACCTACAATGAGCAGTTCTTC. The chain links TRBV19 to TRBJ2-1; TRBD2 is a possible D gene (5 bases). Trimming removed 3 bases from V and 2 bases from J, with 14 bases in between. CDR1 LNHDA and CDR2 SQIVND come from the germline V gene (reference sequence). The CDR3 totals 16 residues. Based on the CDR3 plus reference TRBV19 and TRBJ2-1, the full variable domain is DGGITQSPKYLFRKEGQNVTLSCEQNLNHDAMYWYRQDPGQGLRLIYYSQIVNDFQKGDIAEGYSVSREKKESFPLTVTSAQKNPTAFYLCASSIKRRITYNEQFFGPGTRLTVL.